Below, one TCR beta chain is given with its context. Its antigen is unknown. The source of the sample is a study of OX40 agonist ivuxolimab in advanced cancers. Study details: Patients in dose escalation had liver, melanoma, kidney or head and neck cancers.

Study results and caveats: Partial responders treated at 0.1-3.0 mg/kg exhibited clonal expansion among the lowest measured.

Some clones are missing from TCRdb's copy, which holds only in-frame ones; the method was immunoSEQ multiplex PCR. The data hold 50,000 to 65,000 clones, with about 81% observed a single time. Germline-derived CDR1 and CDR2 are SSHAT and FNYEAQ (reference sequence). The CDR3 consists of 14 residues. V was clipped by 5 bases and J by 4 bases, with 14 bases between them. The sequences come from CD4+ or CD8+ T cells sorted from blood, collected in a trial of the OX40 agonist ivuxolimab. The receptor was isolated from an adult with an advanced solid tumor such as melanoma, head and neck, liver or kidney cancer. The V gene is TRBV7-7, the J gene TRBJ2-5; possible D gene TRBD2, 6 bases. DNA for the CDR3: TGTGCCAGCAGCCCGGGGGTTGCAGCAGAGACCCAGTACTTC. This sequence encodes CASSPGVAAETQYF.